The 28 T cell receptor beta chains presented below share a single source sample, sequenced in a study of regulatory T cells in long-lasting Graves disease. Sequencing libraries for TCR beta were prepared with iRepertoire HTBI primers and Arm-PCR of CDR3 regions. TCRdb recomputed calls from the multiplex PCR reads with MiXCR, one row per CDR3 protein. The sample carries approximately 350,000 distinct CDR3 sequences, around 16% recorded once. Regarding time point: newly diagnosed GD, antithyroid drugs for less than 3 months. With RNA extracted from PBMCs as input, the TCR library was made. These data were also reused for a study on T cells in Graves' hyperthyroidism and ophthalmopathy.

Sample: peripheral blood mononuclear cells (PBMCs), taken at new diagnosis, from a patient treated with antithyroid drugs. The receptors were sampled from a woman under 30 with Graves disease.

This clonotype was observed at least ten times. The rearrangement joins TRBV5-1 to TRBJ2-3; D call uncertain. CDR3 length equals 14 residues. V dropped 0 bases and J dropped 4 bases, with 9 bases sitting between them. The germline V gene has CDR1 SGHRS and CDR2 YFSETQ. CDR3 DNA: TGCGCCAGCAGCTTGGACAGACCGTCAGATACGCAGTATTTT. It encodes CASSLDRPSDTQYF.

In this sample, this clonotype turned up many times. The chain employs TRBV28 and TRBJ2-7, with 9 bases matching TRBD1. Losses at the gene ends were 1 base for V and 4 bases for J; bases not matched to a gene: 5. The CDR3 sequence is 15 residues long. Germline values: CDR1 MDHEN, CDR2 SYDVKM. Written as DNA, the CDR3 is TGTGCCAGCAGTTTATTTGGGACAGGGTTATACGAGCAGTACTTC. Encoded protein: CASSLFGTGLYEQYF.

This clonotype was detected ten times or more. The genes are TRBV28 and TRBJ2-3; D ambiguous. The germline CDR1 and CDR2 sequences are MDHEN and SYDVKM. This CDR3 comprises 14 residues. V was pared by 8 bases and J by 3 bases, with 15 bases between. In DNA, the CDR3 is TGTGCCAGCCGAAGATCTGGTACGACAGATACGCAGTATTTT. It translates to CASRRSGTTDTQYF.

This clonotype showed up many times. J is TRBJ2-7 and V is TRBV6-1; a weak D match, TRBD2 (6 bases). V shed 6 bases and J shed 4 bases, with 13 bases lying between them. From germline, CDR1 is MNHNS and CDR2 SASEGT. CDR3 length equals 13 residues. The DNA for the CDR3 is TGTGCCAGCAGCCCAACTCGGGGGTACGAGCAGTACTTC. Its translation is CASSPTRGYEQYF.

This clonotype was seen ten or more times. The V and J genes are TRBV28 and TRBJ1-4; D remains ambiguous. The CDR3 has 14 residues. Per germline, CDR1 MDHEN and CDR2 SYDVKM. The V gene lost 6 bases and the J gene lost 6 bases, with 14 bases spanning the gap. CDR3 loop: CASRSAGLDEKLFF. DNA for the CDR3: TGTGCCAGCAGATCCGCGGGGTTAGATGAAAAACTGTTTTTT.

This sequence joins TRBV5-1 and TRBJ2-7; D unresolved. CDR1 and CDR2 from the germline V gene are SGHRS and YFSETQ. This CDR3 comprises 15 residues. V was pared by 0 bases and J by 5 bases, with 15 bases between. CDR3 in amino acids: CASSLASGRYDEQYF. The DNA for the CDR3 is TGCGCCAGCAGCTTGGCCTCGGGCAGGTACGACGAGCAGTACTTC.

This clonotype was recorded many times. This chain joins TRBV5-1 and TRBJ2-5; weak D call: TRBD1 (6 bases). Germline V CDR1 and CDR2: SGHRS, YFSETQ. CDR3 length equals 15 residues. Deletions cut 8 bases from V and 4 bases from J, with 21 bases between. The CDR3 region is CASTAHRVAGETQYF. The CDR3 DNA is TGCGCCAGTACGGCACACAGGGTTGCGGGAGAGACCCAGTACTTC.

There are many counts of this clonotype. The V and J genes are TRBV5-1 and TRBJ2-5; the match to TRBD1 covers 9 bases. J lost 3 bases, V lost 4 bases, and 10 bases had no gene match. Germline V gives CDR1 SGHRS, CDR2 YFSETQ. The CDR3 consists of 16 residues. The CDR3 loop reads CASSTTGGQIEETQYF. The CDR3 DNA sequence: TGCGCCAGCAGCACGACAGGGGGGCAGATAGAAGAGACCCAGTACTTC.

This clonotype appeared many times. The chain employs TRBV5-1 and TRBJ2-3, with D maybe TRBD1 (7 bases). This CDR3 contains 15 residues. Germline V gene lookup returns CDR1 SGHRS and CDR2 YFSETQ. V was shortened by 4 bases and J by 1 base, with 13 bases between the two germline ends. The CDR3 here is CASSHQGGGTDTQYF. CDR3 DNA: TGCGCCAGCAGCCACCAGGGGGGTGGCACAGATACGCAGTATTTT. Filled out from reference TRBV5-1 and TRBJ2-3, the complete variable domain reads KAGVTQTPRYLIKTRGQQVTLSCSPISGHRSVSWYQQTPGQGLQFLFEYFSETQRNKGNFPGRFSGRQFSNSRSEMNVSTLELGDSALYLCASSHQGGGTDTQYFGPGTRLTVL.

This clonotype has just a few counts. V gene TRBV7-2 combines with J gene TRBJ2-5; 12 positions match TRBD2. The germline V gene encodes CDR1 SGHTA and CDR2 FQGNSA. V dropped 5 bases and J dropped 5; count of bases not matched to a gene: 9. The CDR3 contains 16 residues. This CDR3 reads CASSLPSGGAAETQYF. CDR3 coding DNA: TGTGCCAGCAGCCTCCCTAGCGGGGGGGCGGCGGAGACCCAGTACTTC.

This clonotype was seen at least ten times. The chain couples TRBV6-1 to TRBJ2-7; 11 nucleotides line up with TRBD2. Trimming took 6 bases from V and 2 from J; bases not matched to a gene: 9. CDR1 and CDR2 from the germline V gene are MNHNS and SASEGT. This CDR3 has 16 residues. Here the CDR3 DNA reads TGTGCCAGCAGCTCACTAGCGGGGGATCGTACCTACGAGCAGTACTTC. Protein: CASSSLAGDRTYEQYF.

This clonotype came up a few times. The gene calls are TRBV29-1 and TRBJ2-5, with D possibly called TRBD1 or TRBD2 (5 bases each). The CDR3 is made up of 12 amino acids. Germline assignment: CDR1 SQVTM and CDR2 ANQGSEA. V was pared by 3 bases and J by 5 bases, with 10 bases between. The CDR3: CSVEPGPETQYF. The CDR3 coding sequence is TGCAGCGTTGAGCCGGGACCGGAGACCCAGTACTTC.

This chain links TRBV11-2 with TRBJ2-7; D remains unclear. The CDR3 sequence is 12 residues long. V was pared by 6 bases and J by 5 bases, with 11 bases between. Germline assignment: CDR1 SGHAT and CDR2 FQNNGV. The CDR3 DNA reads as TGTGCCAGCAGTTCGACCCTCCACGAGCAGTACTTC. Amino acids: CASSSTLHEQYF.

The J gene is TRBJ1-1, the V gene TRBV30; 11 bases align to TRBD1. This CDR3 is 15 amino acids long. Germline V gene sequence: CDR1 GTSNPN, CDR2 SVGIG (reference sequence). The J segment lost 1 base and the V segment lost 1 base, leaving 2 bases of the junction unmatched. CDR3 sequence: CAWSAGTGGNTEAFF. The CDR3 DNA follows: TGTGCCTGGAGTGCCGGGACAGGGGGGAACACTGAAGCTTTCTTT.

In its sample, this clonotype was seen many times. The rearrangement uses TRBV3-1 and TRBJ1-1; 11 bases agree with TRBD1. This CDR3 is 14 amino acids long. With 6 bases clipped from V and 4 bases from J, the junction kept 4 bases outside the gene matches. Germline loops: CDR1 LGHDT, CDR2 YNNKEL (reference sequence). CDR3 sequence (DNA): TGTGCCAGCAGGGGGACAGGGGGTTCCACTGAAGCTTTCTTT. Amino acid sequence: CASRGTGGSTEAFF. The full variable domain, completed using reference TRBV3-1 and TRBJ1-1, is DTAVSQTPKYLVTQMGNDKSIKCEQNLGHDTMYWYKQDSKKFLKIMFSYNNKELIINETVPNRFSPKSPDKAHLNLHINSLELGDSAVYFCASRGTGGSTEAFFGQGTRLTVV.

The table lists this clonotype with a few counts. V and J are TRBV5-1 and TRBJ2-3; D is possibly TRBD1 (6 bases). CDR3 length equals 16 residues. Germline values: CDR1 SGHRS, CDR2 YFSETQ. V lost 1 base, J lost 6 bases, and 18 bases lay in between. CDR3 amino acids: CASSLPLGGGWDTQYF. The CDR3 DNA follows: TGCGCCAGCAGCTTGCCGTTGGGTGGGGGCTGGGATACGCAGTATTTT.

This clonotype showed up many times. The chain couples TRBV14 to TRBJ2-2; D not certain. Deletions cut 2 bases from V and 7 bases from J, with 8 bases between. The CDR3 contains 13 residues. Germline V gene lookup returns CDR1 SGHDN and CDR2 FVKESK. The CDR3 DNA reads TGTGCCAGCAGCCAACAGAGGAGCGGGGAGCTGTTTTTT. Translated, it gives CASSQQRSGELFF.

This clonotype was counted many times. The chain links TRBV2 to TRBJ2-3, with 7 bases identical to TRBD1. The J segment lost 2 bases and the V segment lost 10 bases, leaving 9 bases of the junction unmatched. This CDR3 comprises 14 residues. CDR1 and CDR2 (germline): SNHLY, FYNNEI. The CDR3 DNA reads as TGTGCCACTCGACAGGGTGAGGTCACAGATACGCAGTATTTT. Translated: CATRQGEVTDTQYF. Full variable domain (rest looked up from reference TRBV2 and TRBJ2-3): EPEVTQTPSHQVTQMGQEVILRCVPISNHLYFYWYRQILGQKVEFLVSFYNNEISEKSEIFDDQFSVERPDGSNFTLKIRSTKLEDSAMYFCATRQGEVTDTQYFGPGTRLTVL.

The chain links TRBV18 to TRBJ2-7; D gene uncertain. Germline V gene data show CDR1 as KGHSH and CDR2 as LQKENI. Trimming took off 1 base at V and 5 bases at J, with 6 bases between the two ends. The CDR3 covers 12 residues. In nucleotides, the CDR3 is TGTGCCAGCTCACCACAAGAGGACGAGCAGTACTTC. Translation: CASSPQEDEQYF.

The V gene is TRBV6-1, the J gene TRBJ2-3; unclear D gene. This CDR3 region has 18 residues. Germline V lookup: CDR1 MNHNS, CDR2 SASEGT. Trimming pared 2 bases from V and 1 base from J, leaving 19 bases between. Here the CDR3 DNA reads TGTGCCAGCAGTGAACGGATCGGAGCGTTCACGGGCACAGATACGCAGTATTTT. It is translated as CASSERIGAFTGTDTQYF.

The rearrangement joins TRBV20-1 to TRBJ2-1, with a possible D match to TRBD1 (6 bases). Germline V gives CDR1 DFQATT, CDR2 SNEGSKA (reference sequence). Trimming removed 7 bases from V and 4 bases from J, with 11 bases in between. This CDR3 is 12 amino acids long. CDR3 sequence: CSGGQLYNEQFF. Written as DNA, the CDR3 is TGCAGTGGTGGACAGCTGTACAATGAGCAGTTCTTC.

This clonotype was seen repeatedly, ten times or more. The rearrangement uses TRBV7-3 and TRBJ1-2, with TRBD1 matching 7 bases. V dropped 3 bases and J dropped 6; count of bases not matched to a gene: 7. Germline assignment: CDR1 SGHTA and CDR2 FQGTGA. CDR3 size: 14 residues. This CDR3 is CASSFAGGDNGYTF. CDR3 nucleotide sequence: TGTGCCAGCAGCTTCGCAGGGGGAGATAATGGCTACACCTTC.

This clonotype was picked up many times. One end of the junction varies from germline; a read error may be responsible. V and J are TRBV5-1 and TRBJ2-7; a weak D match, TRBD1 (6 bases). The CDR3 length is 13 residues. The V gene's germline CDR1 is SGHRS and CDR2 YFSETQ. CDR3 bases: TGTGCCAGCAGTTTATCAGGGGACTACGAGCAGTACTTC. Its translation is CASSLSGDYEQYF.

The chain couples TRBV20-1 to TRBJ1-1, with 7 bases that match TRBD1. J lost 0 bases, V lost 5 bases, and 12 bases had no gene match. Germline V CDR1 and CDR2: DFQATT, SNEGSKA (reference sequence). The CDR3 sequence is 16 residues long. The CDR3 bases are TGCAGTGCTGGATCGACAGGGTGGGTAATGAACACTGAAGCTTTCTTT. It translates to CSAGSTGWVMNTEAFF.

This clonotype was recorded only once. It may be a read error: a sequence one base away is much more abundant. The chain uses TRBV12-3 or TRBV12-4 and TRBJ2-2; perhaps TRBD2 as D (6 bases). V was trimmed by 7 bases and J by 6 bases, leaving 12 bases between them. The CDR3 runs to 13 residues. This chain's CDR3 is CASTLAGPGELFF. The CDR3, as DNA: TGTGCCAGCACCTTGGCGGGGCCCGGGGAGCTGTTTTTT.

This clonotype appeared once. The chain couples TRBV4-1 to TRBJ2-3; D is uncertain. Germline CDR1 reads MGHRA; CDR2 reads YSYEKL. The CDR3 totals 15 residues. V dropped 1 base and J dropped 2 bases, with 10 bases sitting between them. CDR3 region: CASSQGMSLTDTQYF. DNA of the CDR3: TGCGCCAGCAGCCAAGGCATGAGCCTCACAGATACGCAGTATTTT.

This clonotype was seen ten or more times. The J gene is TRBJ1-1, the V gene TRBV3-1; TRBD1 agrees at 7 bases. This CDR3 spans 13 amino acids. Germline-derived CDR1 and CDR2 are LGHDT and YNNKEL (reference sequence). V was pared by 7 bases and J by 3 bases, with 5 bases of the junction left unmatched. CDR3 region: CASTTTGDTEAFF. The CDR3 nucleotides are TGTGCCAGCACTACTACAGGGGACACTGAAGCTTTCTTT.

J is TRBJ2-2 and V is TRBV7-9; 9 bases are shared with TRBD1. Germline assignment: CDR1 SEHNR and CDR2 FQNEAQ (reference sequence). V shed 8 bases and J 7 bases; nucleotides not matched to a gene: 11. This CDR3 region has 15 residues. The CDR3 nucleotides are TGTGCCAGCGGCCGGGACAGGGCCGTCTACGGGGAGCTGTTTTTT. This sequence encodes CASGRDRAVYGELFF.